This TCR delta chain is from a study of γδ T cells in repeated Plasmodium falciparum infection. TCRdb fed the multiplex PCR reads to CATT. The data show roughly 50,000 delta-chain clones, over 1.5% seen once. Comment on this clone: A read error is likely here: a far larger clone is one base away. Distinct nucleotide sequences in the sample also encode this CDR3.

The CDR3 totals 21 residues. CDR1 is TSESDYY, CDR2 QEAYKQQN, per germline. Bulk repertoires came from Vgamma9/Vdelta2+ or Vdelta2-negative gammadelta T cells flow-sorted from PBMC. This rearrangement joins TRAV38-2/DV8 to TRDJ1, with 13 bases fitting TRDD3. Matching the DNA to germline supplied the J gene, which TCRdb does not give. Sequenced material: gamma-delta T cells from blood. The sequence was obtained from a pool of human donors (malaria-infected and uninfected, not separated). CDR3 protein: CAYTVKISRGDWGIRCDKLIF. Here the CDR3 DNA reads TGTGCCTATACTGTGAAGATTAGTCGCGGGGACTGGGGGATACGATGCGATAAACTCATCTTT.